This T cell receptor (beta chain) comes out of a study of vaccination effects on CD4 cells after COVID-19. General study results and limits: By a late point after vaccination, infection- and vaccine-induced clones had shrunk markedly through clonal contraction. For convalescents, most of the spike-reactive clones seen post-vaccine were new vaccine-induced clones.

With V trimmed by 1 base and J by 4 bases, 4 bases remained unmatched. In germline, CDR1 is SGHRS, CDR2 YFSETQ. This CDR3 spans 15 amino acids. TCRdb keeps only in-frame clones here, not all; method: immunoSEQ multiplex PCR. The sample shows around 49,000 clones, approximately 81% of them seen only once. Regarding this clone: Its antigen is unknown.

ViraFEST used viral peptide pools to expand antigen-specific CD4+ T cells before sequencing. With around ten days of culture completed, CD4+ T cells were isolated. From March to December 2020, the person had a SARS-CoV-2 infection that was confirmed by PCR. Cultures used roughly 2 million PBMC per well, approximately 9.6 IU/ml IL-2 and approximately 10 ug/ml peptides. Each culture had half its medium swapped for IL-2 medium on days 3 and 7. Sample: CD4+ T cells from PBMCs cultured with a peptide pool, taken before COVID-19 vaccination. The TCR was taken from a human donor who had a prior SARS-CoV-2 infection. The chain combines TRBV5-1 with TRBJ1-4; 7 bases line up with TRBD1. The CDR3 region is CASSLKGQYNEKLFF. DNA of the CDR3: TGCGCCAGCAGCTTGAAGGGACAGTATAATGAAAAACTGTTTTTT.